The T cell receptor beta chain under discussion was sequenced for a study of blood T cell repertoires in COVID-19. How the authors handled the data: Amplification of reference gene primers was used by the study to estimate nucleated cell counts. Profiling relied on immunoSEQ multiplex PCR, and the TCRdb table lists in-frame clones only, not all of them. V and J calls and clone size come straight from that table; D and trimming were deduced from the DNA. The table has 89,000 or so clones, 90% to 95% seen once; the top ten hold around 4.2%. The CDR3 spans 15 residues. Trimming shortened V by 6 bases and J by 0 bases, and 13 bases separated the two germline ends. The germline V gene encodes CDR1 SGHTA and CDR2 FQGNSA.

This sequence joins TRBV7-2 and TRBJ2-3; maybe TRBD2 (5 bases). Sequenced sample: peripheral blood. This receptor was taken from a human donor with active COVID-19. The donor label of this sample is uncertain. This CDR3 is CASSLMGDSTDTQYF. CDR3 sequence (DNA): TGTGCCAGCAGTTTGATGGGAGACAGCACAGATACGCAGTATTTT.